This T cell receptor beta chain was captured by sequencing in a study of shared clonotypes between healthy human individuals. Whole-study findings and limits: Only blood samples were collected, and tissue repertoires likely differ.

As concerns this clone: The antigen is unknown.

In replicate PCRs of sorted subsets, roughly 210 ng DNA, approximately 28,000 T cell genomes, was used. Data came from immunoSEQ multiplex PCR; TCRdb stores just in-frame clones and leaves some out. The sample consists of under 1,100,000 clones, about 80% of them appearing once. CD4+ cells were split into CD45RA+ naive and CD45RA-negative memory subsets. This clonotype was obtained from a man aged 18-30 years in good health. Some clones in this sample may be carry-over from other donors' samples. Sequenced input: memory CD4+ T cells from PBMCs. Subset meaning: CD45RA-negative fraction.

The CDR3 sequence: CASSIGGRVVDTQYF. CDR3 nucleotides: TGTGCCAGTAGTATAGGCGGGAGGGTCGTTGATACGCAGTATTTT. The chain combines TRBV19 with TRBJ2-3; 9 bases agree with TRBD2. This CDR3 contains 15 residues. Trimming removed 1 base from V and 6 bases from J; junction bases left unmatched: 5. Germline V CDR1 and CDR2: LNHDA, SQIVND (reference sequence).